This entry describes one T cell receptor beta chain. Its antigen remains unidentified. One base away there is no much larger clone; base qualities are not given. The cohort was made up of approximately 670 healthy bone marrow donors. Cohort members were all nominally healthy when sampled, although unrecorded immune exposures were likely present. The donor was CMV seropositive and was included in the group of 250 to 350 seropositive cohort members. A peripheral blood sample was collected from each donor, and TCR beta sequencing was performed on peripheral blood mononuclear cells. Genomic DNA was extracted from the blood cell samples with the Qiagen DNeasy Blood Extraction Kit. The library was made by the immunoSEQ multiplex PCR assay. The multiplex PCR relied on a mix of 60 forward primers for TCR Vbeta segments and 13 reverse primers for TCR Jbeta segments. A multiplex PCR assay on genomic DNA amplified the CDR3 region of rearranged TCR beta genes. The Illumina HiSeq System was used to sequence the amplified TCR beta libraries as 87-base-pair reads. The authors' pipeline ran thus. Across the 666 repertoires, a later analysis counted 75 million to 90 million unique TCR beta chains, roughly 11 million of which were shared by at least two donors. A nearest-neighbor algorithm error-corrected the raw reads and collapsed the reads into unique sequences, merging closely related sequences to remove PCR and sequencing errors. CDR3 sequences were aligned to IMGT reference sequences to assign V, D and J gene segments. For a sequence to be retained, at least a six-nucleotide match to both a V gene segment and a J gene segment was required. A rearrangement counted as productive if the CDR3 had no stop codons and remained in frame with V and J, and every other rearrangement counted as non-productive. Following IMGT convention, CDR3 was defined as the stretch from the second conserved V-encoded cysteine to the conserved J-encoded phenylalanine. The earlier analysis of fewer than 700 of the donors excluded sequences that lacked an unambiguous match to a single V gene segment. An earlier analysis of 587 of the donors called V segments functional above 56.7% productive rearrangements and segregating when the between-donor standard deviation exceeded 5%. A statistical classification framework was built for diagnosing cytomegalovirus status from the catalog of TCR beta chain sequences. In a later analysis, V and J genes were assigned by comparing TCR nucleotide sequences against IMGT/GENE-DB human TR gene sequences. The TCRdist pipeline was used in a later analysis to assign CDR3 sequences and most-parsimonious VDJ recombination scenarios. In a later analysis, every TCR beta chain was defined by the combination of its CDR3 amino acid sequence and its V-gene family, and reads without a unique V-gene family were dropped. A later analysis removed 600 or so highly shared, low-generation-probability nucleotide sequences to deal with suspected cross-contamination and a sequencing artifact. In a later analysis, a clonal expansion index was calculated for each public chain from normalized within-repertoire ranks of inferred template counts. In a later analysis, generation probabilities were computed using a VDJ recombination model fitted to out-of-frame rearrangements, and the results were checked against IGoR. Hypergeometric tests were used in a later analysis to score TCR-TCR, TCR-HLA and TCR-CMV co-occurrence, with a repertoire-size bias correction applied to the TCR pairs. False discovery rates were estimated in a later analysis by permuting HLA or CMV assignments 20 times. In a later analysis, co-occurring TCRs were grouped using DBSCAN, and TCRdist sequence similarity was added for clustering within HLA-allele-positive subsets. Repertoires with fewer than 30,000 or more than 120,000 public chains were left out of co-occurrence clustering, as were five repertoires with anomalous nucleotide sharing. Drawn from immuneACCESS, this table holds only the in-frame rearrangements with V and J called that TCRdb kept. Clones are partly lost; checked studies trace under half to an unresolved V gene and leave the rest unexplained. Clone size and V and J calls were adopted from that table, with D and trimming inferred from the DNA. In all, the sample holds some 130,000 clones, and around 80% of those were seen once. The ten largest clones represent 5% to 8.5% of the sample.

The sample belongs to a study of cytomegalovirus exposure and HLA in healthy donors (dated by TCRdb to the late 2010s). With respect to the entire study: According to an earlier analysis of 550 to 750 of the donors, 200 million or so T cells yielded roughly 110 million unique TCR beta sequences and about 300 Gb of sequence data. An early release covering roughly 640 HLA-typed donors comprised 250 to 350 gigabases of sequencing data and tens of millions of unique TCR sequences. Among the roughly 380 genotyped donors, approximately 82% belonged to the genetic ancestry cluster associated with self-reported Caucasian donors. The study aimed to test whether signatures of past pathogen exposure could be identified by cataloging public T cell receptors. Using immunosequencing, the study profiled T cell repertoires from around 680 subjects and related those repertoires to cytomegalovirus serostatus. Along with the approximately 670-subject first cohort, a separate validation cohort of roughly 110 different subjects was used. To predict cytomegalovirus infection status, the study brought together high-throughput TCR immunosequencing, statistical association of individual TCRs with disease status, and machine learning. To study patterns of TCR occurrence, a later analysis re-analyzed previously published TCR beta repertoires from 666 donors and added high-resolution HLA genotyping. Rather than drawing on any new phenotypic data, the later analysis identified candidate immune exposures from TCR beta sequences and the way those sequences occurred across donors. In an earlier analysis of more than 550 of the donors, high-throughput TCR beta sequencing was used to judge whether each TCR beta V gene segment behaved as functional or pseudogenic. Donor age, sex, ethnicity and CMV serostatus were compiled alongside the repertoire data. In a later genetic analysis, genome-wide SNP genotypes for about three fifths of the roughly 670 donors were used, and that subset was treated as a discovery cohort. Every repertoire in the discovery cohort had been generated on one and the same sequencing platform. Both class I and class II loci were covered by HLA typing, at four-digit resolution. The number of donors typed differed by locus, with 629-630 for A, B, C, DRB1 and DQB1, roughly 550 for DQA1, 600 to 610 for DPA1, and under 490 for DPB1. Because of strong linkage in the cohort, roughly five DR-DQ haplotypes were treated as single units for association and clustering. Among about 400 genotyped donors of the cohort, an average of approximately 220,000 unique TCR beta nucleotide sequences was sequenced per donor, of which roughly 17% were non-productive.

Study-wide findings and limitations: The presence/absence analyses assumed that sequencing depth was roughly uniform across donors, and that assumption may not be true. In vitro tests confirmed that a few of the cytomegalovirus-associated TCR beta chains recognize cytomegalovirus antigens. A later analysis reported that several top co-occurrence clusters appeared linked to parvovirus B19, influenza, CMV and Epstein-Barr virus. An association between a missense DCLRE1C variant and V-gene and J-gene trimming of TCR beta chains was found in a later genetic analysis and replicated in an independent cohort. In a later analysis, HLA-associated TCR beta chains were found to be more clonally expanded and to have lower generation probabilities than equally common non-associated chains. The earlier analysis of 450 to 700 of the donors excluded roughly 16 rarely observed V segments, including chromosome 9 orphons, because counts were too low. Specific HLA alleles were associated with about 17,000 TCR beta sequences at a false discovery rate of 0.05 in a later analysis. Linkage disequilibrium might explain the correlated functional status among segregating V segments, but an unknown experimental factor could not be excluded. In this cohort, only TCR beta chains were sequenced, and detectable features were limited by the absence of alpha or paired-chain data. A cluster of highly shared sequence variants was judged likely to represent a technical artifact of the sequencing pipeline. Cytomegalovirus status was reported to be diagnosed by the classifier with high specificity and sensitivity in both the original and validation cohorts. An earlier analysis of 450 to 750 of the donors showed that most TCR beta V segments appeared in productive rearrangements either about 87% or about 30% of the time, which broadly matched IMGT annotations. When HLA alleles, especially DR and DQ, strongly co-occurred, attributing TCR associations to individual alleles was difficult. The 87-base-pair reads could not distinguish some IMGT-functional V segments, including TRBV6-2 and TRBV6-3, so those segments were excluded. Compared with the roughly 600-donor mean, donors in an Asian-associated ancestry cluster had fewer N-insertions in productive TCRs, according to a later genetic analysis. Most TCR sequences were observed very rarely across donors, whereas some public TCRs were present in many individuals. Because HLA typing was missing for some donors at each locus, association tests included only the typed subset. The study listed approximately 160 TCR beta chains as associated with cytomegalovirus. According to a later analysis, most CMV-associated TCR beta chains appeared to be HLA-restricted, and the HLA associations seemed to be driven largely by CMV exposure. A further reported finding was that TCR beta sequences accurately predicted the HLA-A and HLA-B alleles for most subjects in the first cohort. The authors suggested that the approach could potentially be extended to other disease states and immunological phenotypes. Immune exposure information for the cohort was limited to CMV serostatus. According to a later analysis, TCR association rates differed among HLA loci, with DRB1 alleles showing the most associated TCRs and HLA-C alleles showing the fewest.

The CDR1 and CDR2 encoded by the germline V gene are SGHTA and FQGNSA. Trimming takes 3 bases off V and 7 bases off J; junction bases not matched to a gene: 8. The CDR3 numbers 15 residues from cysteine through phenylalanine. Left in the record is the CDR3 DNA by itself, 45 bases read in frame from the first base. The clonotype comes from a middle-aged man in good health and CMV-seropositive. The chain couples TRBV7-2 to TRBJ2-3, with 9 bases matching TRBD2. The specimen was PBMCs. The CDR3 protein: CASSFAPGLANTQYF. The nucleotide sequence is given as TGTGCCAGCAGCTTTGCCCCGGGACTAGCAAATACGCAGTATTTT. Where the CDR3 stops, the reference TRBV7-2 and TRBJ2-3 genes take over; the full variable domain is GAGVSQSPSNKVTEKGKDVELRCDPISGHTALYWYRQSLGQGLEFLIYFQGNSAPDKSGLPSDRFSAERTGGSVSTLTIQRTQQEDSAVYLCASSFAPGLANTQYFGPGTRLTVL.